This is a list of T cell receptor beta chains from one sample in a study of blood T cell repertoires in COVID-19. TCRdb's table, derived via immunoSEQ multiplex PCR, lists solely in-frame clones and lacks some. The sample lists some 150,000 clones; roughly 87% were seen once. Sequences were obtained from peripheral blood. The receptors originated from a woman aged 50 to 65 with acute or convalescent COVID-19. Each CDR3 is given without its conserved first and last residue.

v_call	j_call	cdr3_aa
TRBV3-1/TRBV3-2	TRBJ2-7	ASSPRESRISYEQY
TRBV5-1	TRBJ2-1	ASSPDRVAYNEQF
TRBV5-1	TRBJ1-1	ASSLLESPAF
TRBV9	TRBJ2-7	ASSVLAGGQHEQY
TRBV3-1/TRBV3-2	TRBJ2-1	ASSHLGEDEQF
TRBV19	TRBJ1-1	ASSIRYNTEAF
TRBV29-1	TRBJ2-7	SVYVRDYEQY
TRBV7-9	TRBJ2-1	ASSQENEQF
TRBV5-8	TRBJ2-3	ASSRAGRSTDTQY
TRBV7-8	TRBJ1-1	ASSPPNTEAF
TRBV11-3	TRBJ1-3	ASSRSTGSGNTIY
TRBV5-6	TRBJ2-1	ASSFLAGGPADEQF
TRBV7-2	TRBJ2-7	ASSFSPGTAYEQY
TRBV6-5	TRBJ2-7	ASSYRRGGSYEQY
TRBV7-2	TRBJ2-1	ASSLVSSSYNEQF
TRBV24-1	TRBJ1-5	ATSDLAGGQPQH
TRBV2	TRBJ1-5	ASSERGIGNQPQH
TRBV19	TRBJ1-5	ASSRGQLNQPQH
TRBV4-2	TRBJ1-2	ASSQDKWVGPGPEGYT
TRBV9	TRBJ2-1	ASSLRGANNEQF
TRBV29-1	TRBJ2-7	SVGQGGEQY
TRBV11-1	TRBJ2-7	ASGLRDEQY